This T cell receptor beta chain was profiled in a study of Graves' ophthalmopathy and Graves' hyperthyroidism. Study-level findings and limits: Also, most clonotypes expanded in the thyroid above 0.001 frequency appeared in blood.

For repertoire sequencing, the TCR beta CDR3 regions were amplified from RNA transcripts. HTBI-primed first-round RT-PCR preceded second-round multiplex PCR. TCRdb called the multiplex PCR reads again in MiXCR, with one record for every CDR3 protein. The data hold about 400,000 distinct CDR3 sequences, with 15% to 20% observed a single time. The CDR3 sequence is 12 residues long. The V end was cut by 7 bases, the J end by 4 bases, with 10 bases between. Comment on this clonotype: Antigen unknown.

PBMCs came from over 9.5 ml of fresh peripheral blood. The sequence derives from a woman under 30 with Graves' ophthalmopathy. The chain couples TRBV12-3 or TRBV12-4 to TRBJ1-1; D not resolved. Sequenced material: peripheral blood. CDR3 in amino acids: CASTFGITEAFF. For the CDR3, the DNA is TGTGCCAGCACTTTTGGTATCACTGAAGCTTTCTTT.